This T cell receptor beta chain was observed in a study of blood T cell repertoires in COVID-19. Study details: COVID-19 samples from acute and convalescent phases originated in the United States, Italy and Spain.

Deletions cut 0 bases from V and 4 bases from J, with 8 bases between. The CDR3 runs 14 residues. Germline V gene lookup returns CDR1 SGHRS and CDR2 YFSETQ. In the authors' workflow: Reference gene primer amplification yielded estimated nucleated cell counts. Sequenced by immunoSEQ multiplex PCR; TCRdb stores in-frame clones only, minus some. V and J calls and clone size follow that table, whereas D and trimming were derived from the DNA. The sample carries under 300,000 clones, 86% recorded once. This clonotype originated in a man of 80 years or more with acute or convalescent COVID-19. J is TRBJ1-3 and V is TRBV5-1; no clear D. The specimen sequenced was peripheral blood. The CDR3 coding sequence is TGCGCCAGCAGCTTGGGGGCGACCGGAAACACCATATATTTT. This translates into CASSLGATGNTIYF.